These T cell receptor beta chains were read from a single sample in a study of control samples from healthy donors and cancer patients. Only in-frame clones appear in the TCRdb table, and some are missing; sequencing was by immunoSEQ multiplex PCR. The sample carries about 220,000 clones, roughly 94% recorded once. The sample comprised blood. The receptors originated from a man between 45 and 60 years old in good health. Each CDR3 is given with its conserved first and last residue. A D gene is named only where the DNA matches it firmly. Size is stated for part of the rows, as once, few or many counts, or as a class when the clone is expanded.

abundance: -
d_gene: TRBD1
len: 14
v_gene: TRBV4-3
j_gene: TRBJ2-5
CDR3aa: CASSRDRGWETQYF

abundance: -
d_gene: TRBD1
len: 16
v_gene: TRBV5-1
j_gene: TRBJ2-5
CDR3aa: CASTSLGQGAQETQYF

abundance: -
d_gene: -
len: 12
v_gene: TRBV19
j_gene: TRBJ2-1
CDR3aa: CASRQGSYEQFF

abundance: -
d_gene: -
len: 14
v_gene: TRBV19
j_gene: TRBJ1-3
CDR3aa: CASGGGGSGNTIYF

abundance: -
d_gene: TRBD1
len: 17
v_gene: TRBV7-8
j_gene: TRBJ1-5
CDR3aa: CASSLQPGGNSNQPQHF

abundance: -
d_gene: -
len: 13
v_gene: TRBV6-5
j_gene: TRBJ1-1
CDR3aa: CASRRQRNTEAFF

abundance: -
d_gene: TRBD2
len: 14
v_gene: TRBV5-6
j_gene: TRBJ2-3
CDR3aa: CASSSRDYGDTQYF

abundance: -
d_gene: TRBD2
len: 16
v_gene: TRBV6-5
j_gene: TRBJ2-3
CDR3aa: CASSSPTSKSPDTQYF

abundance: -
d_gene: -
len: 15
v_gene: TRBV10-3
j_gene: TRBJ1-2
CDR3aa: CAISESGSTNYGYTF

abundance: -
d_gene: -
len: 14
v_gene: TRBV6-5
j_gene: TRBJ2-5
CDR3aa: CASTLPGEIETQYF

abundance: -
d_gene: -
len: 13
v_gene: TRBV10-3
j_gene: TRBJ2-7
CDR3aa: CAISDGAGNEQYF

abundance: -
d_gene: -
len: 18
v_gene: TRBV15
j_gene: TRBJ1-3
CDR3aa: CATSRQRGTTGSGNTIYF

abundance: -
d_gene: -
len: 12
v_gene: TRBV28
j_gene: TRBJ1-2
CDR3aa: CASRKQGYGYTF

abundance: once
d_gene: -
len: 13
v_gene: TRBV12-3/TRBV12-4
j_gene: TRBJ1-5
CDR3aa: CASSASGNQPQHF

abundance: -
d_gene: -
len: 16
v_gene: TRBV20-1
j_gene: TRBJ1-6
CDR3aa: CSASRSGISYNSPLHF

abundance: -
d_gene: -
len: 16
v_gene: TRBV4-2
j_gene: TRBJ1-2
CDR3aa: CASSQEGGGPNYGYTF

abundance: -
d_gene: -
len: 15
v_gene: TRBV5-1
j_gene: TRBJ1-6
CDR3aa: CASSFAGGDNSPLHF

abundance: -
d_gene: -
len: 13
v_gene: TRBV10-3
j_gene: TRBJ1-3
CDR3aa: CAINQESGNTIYF

abundance: -
d_gene: -
len: 13
v_gene: TRBV24-1
j_gene: TRBJ1-1
CDR3aa: CATMERVNTEAFF

abundance: -
d_gene: -
len: 12
v_gene: TRBV2
j_gene: TRBJ2-7
CDR3aa: CASSVRVYEQYF

abundance: -
d_gene: TRBD1
len: 15
v_gene: TRBV11-3
j_gene: TRBJ2-2
CDR3aa: CASSPGTGNAGELFF